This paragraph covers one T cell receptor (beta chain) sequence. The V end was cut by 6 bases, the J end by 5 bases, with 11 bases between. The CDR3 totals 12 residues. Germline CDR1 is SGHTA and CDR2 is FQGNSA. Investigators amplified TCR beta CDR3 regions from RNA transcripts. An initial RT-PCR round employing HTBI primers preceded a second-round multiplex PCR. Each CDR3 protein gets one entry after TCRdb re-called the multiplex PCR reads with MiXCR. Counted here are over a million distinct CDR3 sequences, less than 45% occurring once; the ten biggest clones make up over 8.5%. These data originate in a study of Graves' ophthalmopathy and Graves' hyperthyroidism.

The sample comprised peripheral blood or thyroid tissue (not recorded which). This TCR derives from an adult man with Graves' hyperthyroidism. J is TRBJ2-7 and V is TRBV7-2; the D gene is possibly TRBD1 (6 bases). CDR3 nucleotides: TGTGCCAGCAGTACACAGGGCCACGAGCAGTACTTC. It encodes CASSTQGHEQYF. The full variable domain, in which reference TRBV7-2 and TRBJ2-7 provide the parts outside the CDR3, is GAGVSQSPSNKVTEKGKDVELRCDPISGHTALYWYRQSLGQGLEFLIYFQGNSAPDKSGLPSDRFSAERTGGSVSTLTIQRTQQEDSAVYLCASSTQGHEQYFGPGTRLTVT.